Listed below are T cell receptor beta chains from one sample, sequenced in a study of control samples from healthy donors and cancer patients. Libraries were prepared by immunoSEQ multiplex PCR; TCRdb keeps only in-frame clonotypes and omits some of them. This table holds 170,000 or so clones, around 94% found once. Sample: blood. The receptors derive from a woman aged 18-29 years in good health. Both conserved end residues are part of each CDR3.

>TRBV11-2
CASSALGWHRGSYEQYF
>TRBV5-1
CASSTFGGEKLFF
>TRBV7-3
CASSPSGGHEQFF
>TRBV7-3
CATTRGGMNTEAFF
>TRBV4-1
CASSQPRGNTEAFF
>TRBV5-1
CASSLETNYGYTF
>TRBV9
CASSVTGARELFF
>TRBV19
CASSMDPGRAQHF
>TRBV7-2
CASSSQGASNQPQHF
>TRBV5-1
CASSLSLGQGGYTF
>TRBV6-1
CASSEAGNTEAFF
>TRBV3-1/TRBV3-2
CASSQAGDIPNTIYF
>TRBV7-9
CASSPTNTEAFF
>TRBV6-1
CASSEISGQPQHF
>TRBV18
CASSPPDRGQFF
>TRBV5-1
CASSPTWAQANYGYIF
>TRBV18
CASSRSAGAEETQYF
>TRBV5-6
CASSLRRTGTQYF
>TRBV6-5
CASRREETQYF
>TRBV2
CASSEDRTGNQPQHF
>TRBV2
CASAGQANQPQHF
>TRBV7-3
CASSPRAGATDTQYF
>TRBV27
CASSSAGTIGEKLFF
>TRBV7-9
CASKEVGEAFF
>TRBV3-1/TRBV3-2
CASSLKGPNTEAFF
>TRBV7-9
CASSLVDEQFF
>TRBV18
CASSQGLRDPKTGGYTF
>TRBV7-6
CASSLDRAYEQYF
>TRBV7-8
CASSLGGRVNTEAFF
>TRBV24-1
CATSDSGGGYNEQFF
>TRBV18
CASSPGQGATNEKLFF
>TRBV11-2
CASSLGTTINEKLFF
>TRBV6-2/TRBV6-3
CASSSHLGGMNTEAFF
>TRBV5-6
CASSFSLRTYEQYF
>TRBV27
CASSTSGGGNIQYF
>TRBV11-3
CASSLVGNTIYF
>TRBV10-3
CAISESPARDNYEQYF
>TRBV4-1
CASSQDRAGGAGGTGELFF
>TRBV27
CASRPVPGDLWEQYF
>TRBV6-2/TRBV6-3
CASSPRRLNTGELFF
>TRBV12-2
CASRSRDLVAKNIQYF
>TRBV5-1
CASSSSGTGANYGYTF
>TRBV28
CASSPNWAGGYNQPQHF
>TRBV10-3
CAISADRGDYGYTF
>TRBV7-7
CASSAGLPSGNTIYF
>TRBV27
CASSKLLGQVAYNEQFF
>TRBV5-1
CASSFYPLAGSHNEQFF
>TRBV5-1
CASSLLLALADTDTQYF
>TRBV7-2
CASSLDPGAGSPLHF
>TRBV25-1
CASSDAGLTQETQYF
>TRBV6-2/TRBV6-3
CASSFQGNAPLHF
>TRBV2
CASSEVGQGASEQFF
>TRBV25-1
CASSEWATDTQYF
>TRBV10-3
CAISENRDRVGGYTF
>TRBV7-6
CASSNGWSSGNTIYF
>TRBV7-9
CASSPRQAGAFF